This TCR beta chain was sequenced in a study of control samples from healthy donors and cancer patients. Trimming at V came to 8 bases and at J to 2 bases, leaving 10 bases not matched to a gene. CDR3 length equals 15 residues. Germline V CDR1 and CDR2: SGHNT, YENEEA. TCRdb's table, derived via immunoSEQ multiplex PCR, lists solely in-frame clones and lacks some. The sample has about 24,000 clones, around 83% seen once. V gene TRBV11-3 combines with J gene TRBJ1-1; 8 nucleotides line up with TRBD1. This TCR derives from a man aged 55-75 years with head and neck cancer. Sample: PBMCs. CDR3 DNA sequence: TGTGCCAGCGCAGGATGGGGACAGGCTAACACTGAAGCTTTCTTT. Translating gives CASAGWGQANTEAFF.